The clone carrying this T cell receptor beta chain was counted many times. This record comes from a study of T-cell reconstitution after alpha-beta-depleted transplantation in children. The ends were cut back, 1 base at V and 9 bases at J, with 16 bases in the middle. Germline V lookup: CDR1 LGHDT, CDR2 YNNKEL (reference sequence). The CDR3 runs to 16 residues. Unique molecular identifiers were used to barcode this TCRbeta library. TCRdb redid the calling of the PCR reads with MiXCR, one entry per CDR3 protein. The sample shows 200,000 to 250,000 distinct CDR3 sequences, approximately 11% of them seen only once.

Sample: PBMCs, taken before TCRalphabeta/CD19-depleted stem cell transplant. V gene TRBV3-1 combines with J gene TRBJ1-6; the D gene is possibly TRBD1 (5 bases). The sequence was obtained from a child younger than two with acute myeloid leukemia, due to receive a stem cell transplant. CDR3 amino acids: CASSQAGRGGSSPLHF. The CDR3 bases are TGTGCCAGCAGCCAAGCAGGGCGGGGAGGCAGTTCACCCCTCCACTTT.